Only a few counts were recorded for the clone carrying this T cell receptor beta chain. Its antigen is unknown. Study observations and caveats: Tumor Tregs overlapped most with tumor, then blood, naive CD4+ cells. Tumor memory CD4+ T cell TCR gene usage was found to cluster with blood and lymph node memory CD4+ cells and with lymph node naive CD4+ cells.

Trimming stripped 5 bases from V and 6 bases from J, with 14 bases between. Per germline, CDR1 SGHRS and CDR2 YFSETQ. There are 13 residues in the CDR3. Full-length variable regions came from constant-region reverse primers plus semi-nested Nested Universal Primer A PCR. TCRdb used MiXCR to reprocess the 5' RACE reads, holding one entry per CDR3 protein. The sample holds 62,000 or so distinct CDR3 sequences; about 28% are singletons and the top ten take around 2.1%. The sorted Tregs were CD4+CD25+CD127-/low cells. The chain has TRBV5-1 and TRBJ1-2; D ambiguous. This receptor was taken from a female donor with breast cancer. Sequencing was carried out using tumor-infiltrating Tregs sorted from the breast tumor. CDR3 DNA: TGCGCCAGCAGGGAGGACCAATTAGATGGCTACACCTTC. This translates into CASREDQLDGYTF.